These 25 T cell receptor beta chains came from one sample sequenced in a study of Ad26.COV2.S vaccination and SARS-CoV-2 variants. TCRdb's copy holds only in-frame clones and misses some; the assay was immunoSEQ multiplex PCR. Here the sample spans about 350,000 clones, 70% to 90% being singletons. The treatment denotes: some 19 received Ad26.COV2.S at low or high dose, single or two shots; several received placebo; per-sample allocation not given. The samples were gathered on day 63 after the first injection of vaccine or placebo. Here the sequenced sample was peripheral blood, taken in a trial of Ad26.COV2.S vaccine versus placebo. Source of these receptors: a person aged 18 to 59 who received the Ad26.COV2.S COVID-19 vaccine or a placebo.

This clone was observed at least ten times. The CDR3 DNA follows: TGTGCCAGCGATGACGGGGGGGAGCAGTACTTC. This sequence encodes CASDDGGEQYF. This chain connects TRBV28 to TRBJ2-7; TRBD2 matches at 7 bases. The CDR3 is 11 amino acids. V was pared by 8 bases and J by 7 bases, with 5 bases of the junction left unmatched. Germline V gene lookup returns CDR1 MDHEN and CDR2 SYDVKM. Together with reference TRBV28 and TRBJ2-7, the CDR3 gives the full variable domain: DVKVTQSSRYLVKRTGEKVFLECVQDMDHENMFWYRQDPGLGLRLIYFSYDVKMKEKGDIPEGYSVSREKKERFSLILESASTNQTSMYLCASDDGGEQYFGPGTRLTVT.

This clone has just one count. The rearrangement joins TRBV28 to TRBJ1-1; D is possibly TRBD1 (5 bases). In germline, CDR1 is MDHEN, CDR2 SYDVKM. The CDR3 spans 14 residues. Trimming removed 2 bases at V and 8 bases at J, with 15 bases between. CDR3 nucleotides: TGTGCCAGCAGTTTACGCAGGGTCCCGTCAGAAGCTTTCTTT. Its protein is CASSLRRVPSEAFF.

Here the CDR3 reads CASMLGQGDYGYTF. The CDR3 DNA follows: TGTGCCAGCATGCTCGGACAGGGGGACTATGGCTACACCTTC. The chain has TRBV2 and TRBJ1-2; 10 bases match TRBD1. V gave up 7 bases and J gave up 3 bases; unmatched junction bases: 5. The CDR3 contains 14 residues. Germline CDR1 is SNHLY and CDR2 is FYNNEI.

J is TRBJ2-1 and V is TRBV28; D is ambiguous. The V and J ends lost 7 bases and 3 bases respectively, with 10 bases between them. CDR1 is MDHEN, CDR2 SYDVKM, per germline. There are 13 residues in the CDR3. DNA for the CDR3: TGTGCCAGCATGTTTGCGGACTACAATGAGCAGTTCTTC. This codes for CASMFADYNEQFF.

The chain is built from TRBV12-3 or TRBV12-4 and TRBJ1-1; no firm D call. With 3 bases removed from V and 1 base from J, the gap between germline ends came to 6 bases. The CDR3 runs to 13 residues. The CDR3 sequence: CASSFVENTEAFF. The CDR3, as DNA: TGTGCCAGCAGTTTTGTAGAGAACACTGAAGCTTTCTTT.

This chain links TRBV5-4 with TRBJ2-1; perhaps TRBD1 as D (5 bases). CDR3 length equals 14 residues. Germline V gives CDR1 SGHNT, CDR2 YYREEE (reference sequence). Trimming took 2 bases from V and 2 from J, leaving 8 bases between them. Written as DNA, the CDR3 is TGTGCCAGCAGCTTCGGCAGGGCCTACAATGAGCAGTTCTTC. Its translation is CASSFGRAYNEQFF.

This rearrangement joins TRBV19 to TRBJ2-1; the D is unclear. The CDR3 runs 12 residues. Trimming removed 1 base from V and 7 bases from J, with 5 bases in between. CDR1 and CDR2 (germline): LNHDA, SQIVND (reference sequence). The CDR3 coding sequence is TGTGCCAGTAGTATAGTACGGAATGAGCAGTTCTTC. Residues: CASSIVRNEQFF.

The V call is TRBV5-4, the J call TRBJ2-7; the D gene is possibly TRBD1 (6 bases). V lost 3 bases, J lost 0 bases, and 10 bases lay in between. In germline, CDR1 is SGHNT, CDR2 YYREEE (reference sequence). This CDR3 region has 14 residues. DNA for the CDR3: TGTGCCAGCAGCTACGGACAGAGCTCCTACGAGCAGTACTTC. Amino acid sequence: CASSYGQSSYEQYF.

The chain is built from TRBV24-1 and TRBJ2-5, with TRBD1 identical over 7 bases. The CDR3 runs 14 residues. Germline CDR1 KGHDR, CDR2 SFDVKD. The trim removed 7 bases at V and 2 bases at J, leaving 6 bases unmatched. The CDR3 DNA reads TGTGCCACCAGCGTCGGGACAGAACAAGAGACCCAGTACTTC. It encodes CATSVGTEQETQYF.

The rearrangement uses TRBV28 and TRBJ1-2, with 7 bases that match TRBD1. V was clipped by 4 bases and J by 8 bases; unmatched bases: 10. There are 14 residues in the CDR3. CDR1 and CDR2 from the germline V gene are MDHEN and SYDVKM. The CDR3 loop reads CASSSTPLGGGYTF. In nucleotides, the CDR3 is TGTGCCAGCAGTTCAACTCCCTTAGGGGGCGGCTACACCTTC.

The genes are TRBV4-1 and TRBJ2-2; TRBD1 matches 7 bases. V trimming: 3 bases; J trimming: 2 bases; junction bases outside the gene matches: 9. The CDR3 sequence is 17 residues long. Per the germline V gene, CDR1 is MGHRA and CDR2 is YSYEKL. The CDR3 DNA follows: TGCGCCAGCAGCCAGGTAACAGGGGTCACCAACACCGGGGAGCTGTTTTTT. This translates into CASSQVTGVTNTGELFF.

The rearrangement joins TRBV28 to TRBJ2-7; 10 nucleotides agree with TRBD2. This CDR3 has 15 residues. The V gene's germline CDR1 is MDHEN and CDR2 SYDVKM. Trimming cost V 2 bases and J 7 bases; bases outside gene matches: 8. CDR3 sequence: CASSLGGTSDYEQYF. The CDR3 nucleotides are TGTGCCAGCAGTTTAGGAGGGACTAGCGACTATGAGCAGTACTTC.

This rearrangement joins TRBV23-1 to TRBJ1-2; D remains unclear. TRBV23-1 is an open reading frame, and its role is uncertain. Trimming pared 7 bases from V and 7 bases from J, leaving 19 bases between. This CDR3 has 14 residues. The CDR3 coding sequence is TGCGCCAGCAATGAGGGAGGGAAAGGGTCTGGCTACACCTTC. It specifies CASNEGGKGSGYTF.

This chain links TRBV4-1 with TRBJ2-3; D remains unclear. The CDR3 consists of 13 residues. Germline V lookup: CDR1 MGHRA, CDR2 YSYEKL. The V gene lost 4 bases and the J gene lost 4 bases, with 9 bases spanning the gap. The CDR3 is CASSLGRSDTQYF. The CDR3 region has the DNA TGCGCCAGCAGCCTTGGGCGTTCAGATACGCAGTATTTT.

The chain carries TRBV24-1 and TRBJ2-1, with D possibly TRBD1 on 5 matching bases. CDR3 length: 12 residues. V was shortened by 12 bases and J by 4 bases, with 12 bases between the two germline ends. The germline gives CDR1 KGHDR, CDR2 SFDVKD. The CDR3 region is CASEDSYNEQFF. As DNA, the CDR3 is TGTGCCTCTGAAGACAGTTACAATGAGCAGTTCTTC.

The chain combines TRBV28 with TRBJ1-2, with D hard to call. Germline assignment: CDR1 MDHEN and CDR2 SYDVKM. The CDR3 length is 15 residues. With 1 base removed from V and 9 bases from J, the gap between germline ends came to 18 bases. The CDR3 reads CASSLLSVGRSSYTF. The DNA for the CDR3 is TGTGCCAGCAGTTTATTATCGGTAGGGAGGAGTAGCTACACCTTC.

This clone was detected a few times. The chain joins TRBV18 to TRBJ1-6, with D tentatively TRBD1 (6 bases). The germline V gene has CDR1 KGHSH and CDR2 LQKENI. The CDR3 totals 17 residues. The V gene lost 3 bases and the J gene lost 8 bases, with 20 bases spanning the gap. The DNA for the CDR3 is TGTGCCAGCTCACCTTGGGGGCAGGGGCCAGCGGATTCACCCCTCCACTTT. This encodes CASSPWGQGPADSPLHF.

This clone came up a few times. V is TRBV28 and J is TRBJ1-2; TRBD1 matches at 10 bases. Germline assignment: CDR1 MDHEN and CDR2 SYDVKM. The V gene end was trimmed by 2 bases and the J gene end by 6 bases; junction bases not matched to a gene: 3. CDR3 size: 14 residues. For the CDR3, the DNA is TGTGCCAGCAGTTTACAGACAGGGGGCAATGGCTACACCTTC. This codes for CASSLQTGGNGYTF.

The chain's CDR3 is CASIYREGGEKLFF. The CDR3 coding sequence is TGTGCCAGCATCTACCGGGAAGGGGGTGAAAAACTGTTTTTT. This chain connects TRBV2 to TRBJ1-4; D may be TRBD1 (6 bases). CDR3 size: 14 residues. The V gene's germline CDR1 is SNHLY and CDR2 FYNNEI. V gave up 7 bases and J gave up 7 bases, with 16 bases separating them.

This chain links TRBV28 with TRBJ1-5; the match to TRBD1 covers 11 bases. With 5 bases clipped from V and 6 bases from J, the junction kept 9 bases outside the gene matches. The CDR3 covers 16 residues. Per germline, CDR1 MDHEN and CDR2 SYDVKM. CDR3 amino acids: CASSLHGQGAFQPQHF. Written as DNA, the CDR3 is TGTGCCAGCAGTCTGCACGGACAGGGGGCTTTTCAGCCCCAGCATTTT.

This chain joins TRBV28 and TRBJ2-7; TRBD2 might be the D (5 bases). The CDR3 sequence is 16 residues long. The germline gives CDR1 MDHEN, CDR2 SYDVKM. The ends were cut back, 3 bases at V and 2 bases at J, with 17 bases in the middle. CDR3 amino acids: CASSLTPGEFTYEQYF. The CDR3 bases are TGTGCCAGCAGTTTGACGCCCGGGGAATTTACCTACGAGCAGTACTTC.

This clone has more than one count but fewer than ten. The chain carries TRBV28 and TRBJ1-3; tentative D call: TRBD1 (6 bases). The CDR3 totals 16 residues. V was pared by 2 bases and J by 1 base, with 12 bases between. Germline-derived CDR1 and CDR2 are MDHEN and SYDVKM. CDR3 residues: CASSLLGGRSGNTIYF. The DNA of the CDR3 is TGTGCCAGCAGTTTACTGGGGGGGCGATCTGGAAACACCATATATTTT. The variable domain in full, with the rest retrieved from reference TRBV28 and TRBJ1-3, is DVKVTQSSRYLVKRTGEKVFLECVQDMDHENMFWYRQDPGLGLRLIYFSYDVKMKEKGDIPEGYSVSREKKERFSLILESASTNQTSMYLCASSLLGGRSGNTIYFGEGSWLTVV.

The CDR3 region has the DNA TGCAGTGCCAAAGCCGAAGAGACCCAGTACTTC. It encodes CSAKAEETQYF. The chain combines TRBV20-1 with TRBJ2-5; no clear D gene. Germline V gene sequence: CDR1 DFQATT, CDR2 SNEGSKA (reference sequence). The CDR3 totals 11 residues. Trimming took off 6 bases at V and 3 bases at J, with 8 bases between the two ends.

Only a few counts were recorded for this clone. The chain carries TRBV5-1 and TRBJ1-4, with D unclear. The germline gives CDR1 SGHRS, CDR2 YFSETQ. The CDR3 consists of 15 residues. Trimming pared 3 bases from V and 3 bases from J, leaving 12 bases between. The CDR3 sequence is CASSSTGGANEKLFF. The CDR3 DNA is TGCGCCAGCAGCTCGACGGGAGGTGCTAATGAAAAACTGTTTTTT. The complete variable domain, with remaining parts taken from reference TRBV5-1 and TRBJ1-4, reads KAGVTQTPRYLIKTRGQQVTLSCSPISGHRSVSWYQQTPGQGLQFLFEYFSETQRNKGNFPGRFSGRQFSNSRSEMNVSTLELGDSALYLCASSSTGGANEKLFFGSGTQLSVL.

The V gene is TRBV5-6, the J gene TRBJ2-7; the D is unclear. V was cut by 2 bases and J by 2 bases, with 5 bases left in between. Germline V lookup: CDR1 SGHDT, CDR2 YYEEEE. The CDR3 length is 12 residues. The CDR3 region is CASSFDTYEQYF. CDR3 DNA: TGTGCCAGCAGCTTCGATACCTACGAGCAGTACTTC.